The 20 T cell receptor beta chains reported below all come from one sample, sequenced in a study of a mutant IDH1 vaccine in newly diagnosed glioma. Measured with immunoSEQ multiplex PCR; TCRdb has only the in-frame clones, and not every one. The profile shows 30,000 to 40,000 clones, more than 90% of them singletons. The time point is: baseline, week 1 (first vaccination visit). Stated treatment: pre-vaccination baseline after standard-of-care therapy. The sequencing used PBMCs, collected from a glioma patient treated with radiotherapy, temozolomide or both. These receptors all come from a man aged 18 to 29 with glioma.

The chain joins TRBV4-1 to TRBJ1-4; TRBD1 is a possible D gene (5 bases). The CDR3 is 13 residues long. Looked up from germline, CDR1 is MGHRA and CDR2 is YSYEKL. Deletions cut 4 bases from V and 6 bases from J, with 9 bases between. CDR3 residues: CASSRGVDEKLFF. The DNA for the CDR3 is TGCGCCAGCAGCCGGGGGGTTGATGAAAAACTGTTTTTT.

The V gene is TRBV7-8, the J gene TRBJ1-2; TRBD1 might be the D (5 bases). Trimming shortened V by 2 bases and J by 8 bases, and 12 bases separated the two germline ends. Germline loops: CDR1 SGHVS, CDR2 FQNEAQ. The CDR3 is made up of 13 amino acids. CDR3 residues: CASSLKVGGGYTF. CDR3 nucleotides: TGTGCCAGCAGCTTAAAGGTTGGGGGAGGCTACACCTTC. Supplemented by reference TRBV7-8 and TRBJ1-2, the full variable domain reads GAGVSQSPRYKVAKRGQDVALRCDPISGHVSLFWYQQALGQGPEFLTYFQNEAQLDKSGLPSDRFFAERPEGSVSTLKIQRTQQEDSAVYLCASSLKVGGGYTFGSGTRLTVV.

This clone was seen just once. The DNA of the CDR3 is TGTGCCAGCAGTTACGGGCACAGGCCGAACACCGGGGAGCTGTTTTTT. Translated: CASSYGHRPNTGELFF. This chain uses TRBV6-5 with TRBJ2-2, with D maybe TRBD1 (5 bases). The CDR3 is made up of 16 amino acids. Germline CDR1 reads MNHEY; CDR2 reads SVGAGI. Trimming shortened V by 2 bases and J by 0 bases, and 10 bases separated the two germline ends.

The genes are TRBV6-1 and TRBJ1-1, with D perhaps matching TRBD1 (5 bases). The CDR3 loop spans 17 amino acids. CDR1 is MNHNS, CDR2 SASEGT, per germline. Trimming pared 2 bases from V and 6 bases from J, leaving 22 bases between. This CDR3 is CASSELPGPFLSAEAFF. The CDR3, as DNA: TGTGCCAGCAGTGAACTACCAGGGCCCTTCCTTAGTGCTGAAGCTTTCTTT.

The chain combines TRBV6-1 with TRBJ2-2; 8 bases fit TRBD2. Germline CDR1 and CDR2: MNHNS and SASEGT. V lost 3 bases, J lost 7 bases, and 10 bases stayed unmatched. CDR3 length equals 16 residues. The CDR3 here is CASSEAGGAWGGELFF. The CDR3 DNA sequence: TGTGCCAGCAGTGAGGCGGGGGGCGCGTGGGGCGGGGAGCTGTTTTTT.

This CDR3 is CASSLSMGSEAFF. CDR3 bases: TGTGCCAGCAGTTTATCGATGGGTTCTGAAGCTTTCTTT. The chain links TRBV27 to TRBJ1-1; D is uncertain. V dropped 0 bases and J dropped 6 bases, with 8 bases sitting between them. The germline CDR1 and CDR2 sequences are MNHEY and SMNVEV (reference sequence). The CDR3 length is 13 residues.

The chain combines TRBV29-1 with TRBJ2-1, with TRBD2 matching 10 bases. The CDR3 spans 16 residues. Germline V lookup: CDR1 SQVTM, CDR2 ANQGSEA. V lost 3 bases and J lost 8; bases outside the gene matches: 13. The CDR3: CSVDKGLAGVGDEQFF. CDR3 nucleotides: TGCAGCGTTGATAAGGGCCTAGCGGGAGTAGGCGATGAGCAGTTCTTC.

J is TRBJ1-1 and V is TRBV6-5; D ambiguous. V shed 6 bases and J shed 1 base, with 12 bases lying between them. CDR1 and CDR2 from the germline V gene are MNHEY and SVGAGI. This CDR3 is built from 14 residues. The CDR3: CASSRGGRNTEAFF. The CDR3 DNA reads TGTGCCAGCAGCCGAGGAGGCAGGAACACTGAAGCTTTCTTT.

This chain connects TRBV29-1 to TRBJ2-1; D not resolved. Germline-derived CDR1 and CDR2 are SQVTM and ANQGSEA. The CDR3 covers 12 residues. The V end was cut by 2 bases, the J end by 9 bases, with 11 bases between. CDR3 in amino acids: CSVERSIGEQFF. The CDR3 DNA reads as TGCAGCGTTGAACGGTCTATAGGTGAGCAGTTCTTC.

J is TRBJ1-1 and V is TRBV27; possibly TRBD1 for D (5 bases). The CDR3 has 15 amino acids. V was pared by 5 bases and J by 0 bases, with 13 bases between. The V gene's germline CDR1 is MNHEY and CDR2 SMNVEV (reference sequence). CDR3 coding DNA: TGTGCCAGCAGTCCATTCGACAGACTGAACACTGAAGCTTTCTTT. Translation: CASSPFDRLNTEAFF.

The chain carries TRBV5-1 and TRBJ2-6; D is ambiguous. The CDR3 is 16 amino acids. V lost 6 bases, J lost 2 bases, and 15 bases lay in between. Germline V lookup: CDR1 SGHRS, CDR2 YFSETQ. This CDR3 reads CASTPREQTGANVLTF. The CDR3, as DNA: TGCGCCAGCACCCCCCGAGAGCAGACTGGGGCCAACGTCCTGACTTTC.

In this sample, this clone turned up once. The V gene is TRBV30, the J gene TRBJ1-5, with D possibly TRBD1 on 6 matching bases. CDR1 GTSNPN and CDR2 SVGIG come from the germline V gene (reference sequence). Between the trimmed V and J ends, which lost 1 base and 3 bases, there was a span of 19 bases. The CDR3 has 17 residues. DNA for the CDR3: TGTGCCTGGAGTGCCTCTCTACAGGGACTCCTCAATCAGCCCCAGCATTTT. It codes for CAWSASLQGLLNQPQHF.

This clone was observed a handful of times. This sample includes further DNA sequences coding for the same CDR3. V is TRBV7-2 and J is TRBJ1-5; 8 bases align to TRBD1. Germline-derived CDR1 and CDR2 are SGHTA and FQGNSA. J was trimmed by 2 bases and V by 6 bases; bases with no gene match: 3. The CDR3 has 14 residues. The CDR3 loop is CASSPGQGNQPQHF. The CDR3 region has the DNA TGTGCCAGCAGTCCGGGACAGGGCAATCAGCCCCAGCATTTT.

The gene calls are TRBV6-5 and TRBJ2-3, with D uncertain. The CDR3 is made up of 13 amino acids. Germline V lookup: CDR1 MNHEY, CDR2 SVGAGI. V was clipped by 10 bases and J by 1 base, with 12 bases between them. Written as DNA, the CDR3 is TGTGCCACCCGAGCCCTAGGCACAGATACGCAGTATTTT. This gives the protein CATRALGTDTQYF.

The rearrangement uses TRBV28 and TRBJ2-7; TRBD1 or TRBD2 may be the D gene (6 bases each). The V and J ends lost 8 bases and 2 bases respectively, with 16 bases between them. Germline CDR1 MDHEN, CDR2 SYDVKM. The CDR3 totals 14 residues. The CDR3 region has the DNA TGTGCCAGCTCGGAGGGGGGACTTACCTACGAGCAGTACTTC. The encoded protein is CASSEGGLTYEQYF.

This chain connects TRBV19 to TRBJ1-1; D gene uncertain. V was trimmed by 3 bases and J by 0 bases, leaving 5 bases between them. The germline gives CDR1 LNHDA, CDR2 SQIVND (reference sequence). CDR3 length: 13 residues. The CDR3 is CASSIRVNTEAFF. The CDR3 nucleotides read TGTGCCAGTAGTATCAGAGTGAACACTGAAGCTTTCTTT.

CDR3 residues: CASSLGARNQPQHF. The CDR3, as DNA: TGTGCCAGCAGCCTAGGGGCCCGAAATCAGCCCCAGCATTTT. The chain has TRBV28 and TRBJ1-5; D possibly corresponds to TRBD1 (5 bases). Per germline, CDR1 MDHEN and CDR2 SYDVKM. The CDR3 covers 14 residues. The V gene lost 6 bases and the J gene lost 4 bases, with 13 bases spanning the gap.

The V and J genes are TRBV10-3 and TRBJ2-1; D is possibly TRBD2 (6 bases). This CDR3 is built from 13 residues. V lost 8 bases, J lost 1 base, and 9 bases lay in between. The germline CDR1 and CDR2 sequences are ENHRY and SYGVKD. The CDR3 loop reads CAIWAGSYNEQFF. CDR3 coding DNA: TGTGCCATCTGGGCGGGATCCTACAATGAGCAGTTCTTC.

This sequence joins TRBV29-1 and TRBJ2-3; D is perhaps TRBD1 or TRBD2 (5 bases each). The CDR3 covers 15 residues. CDR1 and CDR2 from the germline V gene are SQVTM and ANQGSEA. V lost 3 bases and J lost 2, with 15 bases in between. In nucleotides, the CDR3 is TGCAGCGTTGACGGGACCCCGACTTTCACAGATACGCAGTATTTT. This encodes CSVDGTPTFTDTQYF.

The chain uses TRBV6-5 and TRBJ1-1; D call uncertain. Germline V gives CDR1 MNHEY, CDR2 SVGAGI. Trimming left V 0 bases short and J 3 bases short, with 11 bases between. The CDR3 is 15 residues long. Written as DNA, the CDR3 is TGTGCCAGCAGTTACTCGCTGCTCAGCGACACTGAAGCTTTCTTT. Amino acids: CASSYSLLSDTEAFF.